One sample yielded the 21 T cell receptor beta chains listed below, sequenced in a study of CXCR4 blockade with PD-1 therapy in pancreatic cancer. Clones were read by immunoSEQ multiplex PCR, and TCRdb kept only the in-frame ones, dropping some. The data show 2,500 to 3,500 clones, with less than 40% seen just once and 25% to 30% held by the top ten. Material: tumor tissue. All receptors come from a human donor with pancreatic ductal adenocarcinoma.

V is TRBV6-8 and J is TRBJ2-3; D remains ambiguous. Germline V gene sequence: CDR1 MNHGY, CDR2 SAAAGT. The CDR3 consists of 16 residues. The V gene lost 6 bases and the J gene lost 4 bases, with 20 bases spanning the gap. The CDR3 region is CASSHEMAPESDTQYF. The DNA for the CDR3 is TGTGCCAGCAGCCATGAAATGGCTCCTGAATCAGATACGCAGTATTTT.

This clone rates as medium-sized. The chain has TRBV6-8 and TRBJ2-2, with D hard to call. Germline CDR1 and CDR2: MNHGY and SAAAGT. Trimming pared 0 bases from V and 6 bases from J, leaving 8 bases between. CDR3 length: 14 amino acids. For the CDR3, the DNA is TGTGCCAGCAGTTACTCGGAAGGGTCCGGGGAGCTGTTTTTT. As protein: CASSYSEGSGELFF.

The chain couples TRBV6-7 to TRBJ2-7, with 13 bases lining up with TRBD2. TRBV6-7 has ORF status, its function being uncertain. The V and J ends lost 8 bases and 4 bases, in that order; junction bases with no gene match: 5. The CDR3 loop spans 14 amino acids. CDR3 amino acids: CASALAGGQYEQYF. The CDR3 bases are TGTGCCAGCGCACTAGCGGGGGGGCAGTACGAGCAGTACTTC.

This clone was counted between two and nine times. The chain has TRBV5-1 and TRBJ2-7, with TRBD2 identical over 9 bases. Germline trimming cut 9 bases from V and 2 bases from J; bases unmatched to any gene: 18. The CDR3 has 17 amino acids. Per the germline V gene, CDR1 is SGHRS and CDR2 is YFSETQ. The CDR3 DNA sequence: TGCGCCACCCCGCCGATCCCAATAGCGGGGGTTACCTACGAGCAGTACTTC. It specifies CATPPIPIAGVTYEQYF.

This clone counts as medium-sized. J is TRBJ1-2 and V is TRBV9; D is unresolved. The V and J ends lost 5 bases and 3 bases respectively, with 20 bases between them. CDR1 and CDR2 (germline): SGDLS, YYNGEE. The CDR3 has 16 residues. CDR3 in DNA: TGTGCCAGCAGTGAATTAGGCCAGACTGGGGACTATGGCTACACCTTC. It is translated as CASSELGQTGDYGYTF.

This clone has more than one count but fewer than ten. The J gene is TRBJ1-2, the V gene TRBV4-1; D is uncertain. Trimming stripped 0 bases from V and 4 bases from J, with 12 bases between. There are 15 residues in the CDR3. Germline lookup yields CDR1 MGHRA and CDR2 YSYEKL. This CDR3 reads CASSQDNYAGYGYTF. DNA of the CDR3: TGCGCCAGCAGCCAAGATAACTACGCGGGCTATGGCTACACCTTC.

CDR3 loop: CASSDGAGAYNEQFF. As DNA, the CDR3 is TGTGCCAGCAGTGATGGTGCAGGAGCCTACAATGAGCAGTTCTTC. V is TRBV6-8 and J is TRBJ2-1; the D is unclear. In germline, CDR1 is MNHGY, CDR2 SAAAGT. The V gene lost 5 bases and the J gene lost 2 bases, with 13 bases spanning the gap. This CDR3 is built from 15 residues.

DNA of the CDR3: TGCGCCAGCACCCGGGACAGGGTTCTCAATGAGCAGTTCTTC. Translated, it gives CASTRDRVLNEQFF. The chain employs TRBV23-1 and TRBJ2-1; 9 bases are a match to TRBD1. TRBV23-1 is given ORF status, its function remaining uncertain. The length of the CDR3 is 14 residues. Trimming removed 7 bases from V and 6 bases from J; junction bases left unmatched: 7.

V usage is TRBV6-8 and J usage is TRBJ2-3, with D tentatively TRBD2 (6 bases). Per germline, CDR1 MNHGY and CDR2 SAAAGT. Trimming removed 5 bases from V and 3 bases from J, with 15 bases in between. The CDR3 consists of 15 residues. CDR3: CASSTGERVTDTQYF. CDR3 nucleotides: TGTGCCAGCAGTACGGGGGAGCGGGTGACAGATACGCAGTATTTT.

The V and J genes are TRBV28 and TRBJ2-2; possible D gene TRBD2, 7 bases. Looked up from germline, CDR1 is MDHEN and CDR2 is SYDVKM. The CDR3 spans 15 residues. V was clipped by 3 bases and J by 3 bases, with 11 bases between them. The CDR3 sequence is CASSFGGRDTGELFF. CDR3 DNA: TGTGCCAGCAGTTTCGGGGGGCGCGACACCGGGGAGCTGTTTTTT.

The V call is TRBV18, the J call TRBJ2-7, with TRBD1 as a possible D gene (6 bases). Germline V lookup: CDR1 KGHSH, CDR2 LQKENI. This CDR3 spans 14 amino acids. Deletions cut 3 bases from V and 0 bases from J, with 9 bases between. The CDR3 DNA reads as TGTGCCAGCTCACCCAACAGGGACTCCTACGAGCAGTACTTC. Protein product: CASSPNRDSYEQYF.

The chain uses TRBV15 and TRBJ1-5; a possible D gene is TRBD1 (5 bases). Germline V CDR1 and CDR2: LNHNV, YYDKDF (reference sequence). The length of the CDR3 is 15 residues. V was shortened by 5 bases and J by 2 bases, with 13 bases between the two germline ends. The CDR3 protein is CATSPWGVGNQPQHF. The CDR3 DNA sequence: TGTGCCACCAGCCCCTGGGGGGTAGGCAATCAGCCCCAGCATTTT.

The chain carries TRBV19 and TRBJ1-3, with D hard to call. The CDR3 contains 14 residues. CDR1 is LNHDA and CDR2 is SQIVND in the germline V gene (reference sequence). V was clipped by 11 bases and J by 2 bases, with 16 bases between them. Here the CDR3 reads CASQRGGPGNTIYF. CDR3 DNA: TGTGCCTCCCAGCGGGGAGGGCCTGGAAACACCATATATTTT.

This chain links TRBV19 with TRBJ2-2; 15 nucleotides agree with TRBD2. The CDR3 loop spans 18 amino acids. J lost 9 bases, V lost 5 bases, and 13 bases had no gene match. Germline V CDR1 and CDR2: LNHDA, SQIVND (reference sequence). This CDR3 reads CASSFIPGTSGGPRELFF. CDR3 in DNA: TGTGCCAGTAGTTTCATCCCCGGGACTAGCGGGGGGCCCCGGGAGCTGTTTTTT.

In its sample, this clone ranks as medium-sized (0.01 to 0.1%). V usage is TRBV11-3 and J usage is TRBJ2-2; perhaps TRBD1 as D (7 bases). Germline assignment: CDR1 SGHNT and CDR2 YENEEA. The germline V and J ends were trimmed by 5 bases and 0 bases, with 16 bases remaining between them. CDR3 size: 17 residues. CDR3 sequence (DNA): TGTGCCAGCAGCCAACCCGCGGGGACAGCGAACACCGGGGAGCTGTTTTTT. Protein sequence: CASSQPAGTANTGELFF.

Written as DNA, the CDR3 is TGTGCCTGGAGTGCGGGACAGAGCTATGGCTACACCTTC. Translating it yields CAWSAGQSYGYTF. The V call is TRBV30, the J call TRBJ1-2; 7 nucleotides agree with TRBD1. This CDR3 has 13 amino acids. The V and J ends lost 1 base and 4 bases, in that order; junction bases with no gene match: 3. Germline lookup yields CDR1 GTSNPN and CDR2 SVGIG (reference sequence).

V usage is TRBV9 and J usage is TRBJ1-1, with D unclear. This CDR3 is 14 amino acids long. Looked up from germline, CDR1 is SGDLS and CDR2 is YYNGEE. Trimming took off 7 bases at V and 5 bases at J, with 18 bases between the two ends. The chain's CDR3 is CASLYATVGTEAFF. CDR3 DNA: TGTGCCAGCCTTTATGCAACGGTGGGGACTGAAGCTTTCTTT. Together with reference TRBV9 and TRBJ1-1, the CDR3 gives the full variable domain: DSGVTQTPKHLITATGQRVTLRCSPRSGDLSVYWYQQSLDQGLQFLIQYYNGEERAKGNILERFSAQQFPDLHSELNLSSLELGDSALYFCASLYATVGTEAFFGQGTRLTVV.

This chain joins TRBV28 and TRBJ1-1; 7 nucleotides align to TRBD1. The CDR3 extends over 15 amino acids. V trimming: 8 bases; J trimming: 1 base; junction bases outside the gene matches: 10. Germline assignment: CDR1 MDHEN and CDR2 SYDVKM. The DNA for the CDR3 is TGTGCCAGCCTTCTCTCCAGGGGGAAGAACACTGAAGCTTTCTTT. It codes for CASLLSRGKNTEAFF.

The table lists this clone with a few counts. The chain joins TRBV6-8 to TRBJ2-5, with D hard to call. The germline CDR1 and CDR2 sequences are MNHGY and SAAAGT. V lost 5 bases and J lost 9, with 16 bases in between. This CDR3 region has 13 residues. The CDR3 sequence: CASSGDPREAQYF. The CDR3, as DNA: TGTGCCAGCAGTGGGGATCCCCGCGAGGCCCAGTACTTC.

The chain uses TRBV11-3 and TRBJ1-1; 7 bases fit TRBD1. The germline V gene encodes CDR1 SGHNT and CDR2 YENEEA. The CDR3 covers 14 residues. The junction had 9 bases not matched to a gene; V was cut back by 5 bases and J by 6 bases. The chain's CDR3 is CASSGDRGRPEAFF. The DNA for the CDR3 is TGTGCCAGCAGCGGGGACAGAGGGAGGCCTGAAGCTTTCTTT.

The V call is TRBV7-6, the J call TRBJ1-4, with 8 nucleotides matching TRBD1. V was clipped by 5 bases and J by 3 bases; unmatched bases: 5. CDR3 length: 15 amino acids. CDR1 is SGHVS and CDR2 is FNYEAQ in the germline V gene. As DNA, the CDR3 is TGTGCCAGCAGCAAGACAGGGGAGCCTAATGAAAAACTGTTTTTT. It specifies CASSKTGEPNEKLFF. The complete variable domain, with remaining parts taken from reference TRBV7-6 and TRBJ1-4, reads GAGVSQSPRYKVTKRGQDVALRCDPISGHVSLYWYRQALGQGPEFLTYFNYEAQQDKSGLPNDRFSAERPEGSISTLTIQRTEQRDSAMYRCASSKTGEPNEKLFFGSGTQLSVL.